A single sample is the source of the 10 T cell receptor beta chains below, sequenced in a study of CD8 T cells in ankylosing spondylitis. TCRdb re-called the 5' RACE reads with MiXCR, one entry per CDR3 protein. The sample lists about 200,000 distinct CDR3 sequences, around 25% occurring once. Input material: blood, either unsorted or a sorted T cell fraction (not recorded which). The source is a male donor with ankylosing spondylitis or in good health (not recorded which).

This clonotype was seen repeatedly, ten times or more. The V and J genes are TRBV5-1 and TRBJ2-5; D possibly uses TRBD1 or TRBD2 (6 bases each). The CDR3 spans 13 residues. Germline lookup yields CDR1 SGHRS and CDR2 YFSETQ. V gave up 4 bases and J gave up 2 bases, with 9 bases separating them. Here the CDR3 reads CASSAGQQETQYF. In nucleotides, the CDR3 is TGCGCCAGCAGCGCGGGACAACAAGAGACCCAGTACTTC.

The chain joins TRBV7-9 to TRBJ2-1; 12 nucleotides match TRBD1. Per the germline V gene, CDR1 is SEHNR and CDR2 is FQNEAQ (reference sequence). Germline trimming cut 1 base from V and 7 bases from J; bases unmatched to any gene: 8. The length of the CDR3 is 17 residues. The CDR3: CASSLGGTGGWVNEQFF. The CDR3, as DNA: TGTGCCAGCAGCTTAGGGGGGACAGGGGGCTGGGTGAATGAGCAGTTCTTC.

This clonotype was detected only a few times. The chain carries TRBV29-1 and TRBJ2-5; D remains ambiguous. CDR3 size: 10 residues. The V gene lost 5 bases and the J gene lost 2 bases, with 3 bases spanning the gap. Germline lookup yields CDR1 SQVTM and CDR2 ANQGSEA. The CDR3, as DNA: TGCAGCGTTAGACAAGAGACCCAGTACTTC. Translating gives CSVRQETQYF.

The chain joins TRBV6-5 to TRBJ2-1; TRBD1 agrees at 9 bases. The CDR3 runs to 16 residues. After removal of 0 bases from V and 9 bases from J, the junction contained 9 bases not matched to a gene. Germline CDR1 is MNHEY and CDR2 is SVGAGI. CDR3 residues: CASSYSTGQGSVEQFF. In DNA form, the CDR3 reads TGTGCCAGCAGTTACTCGACCGGACAGGGGTCTGTTGAGCAGTTCTTC.

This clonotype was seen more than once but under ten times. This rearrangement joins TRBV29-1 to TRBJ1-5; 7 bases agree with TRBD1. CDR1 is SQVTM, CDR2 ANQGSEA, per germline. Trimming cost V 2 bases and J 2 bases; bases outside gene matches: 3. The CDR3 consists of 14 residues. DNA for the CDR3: TGCAGCGTTGAAACCGGGACAGGCAATCAGCCCCAGCATTTT. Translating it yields CSVETGTGNQPQHF.

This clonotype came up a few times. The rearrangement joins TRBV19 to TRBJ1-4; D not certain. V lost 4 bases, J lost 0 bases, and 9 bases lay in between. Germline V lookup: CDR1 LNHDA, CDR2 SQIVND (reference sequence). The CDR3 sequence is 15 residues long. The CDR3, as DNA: TGTGCCAGTAGTACGACGTCCTCAACTAATGAAAAACTGTTTTTT. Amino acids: CASSTTSSTNEKLFF.

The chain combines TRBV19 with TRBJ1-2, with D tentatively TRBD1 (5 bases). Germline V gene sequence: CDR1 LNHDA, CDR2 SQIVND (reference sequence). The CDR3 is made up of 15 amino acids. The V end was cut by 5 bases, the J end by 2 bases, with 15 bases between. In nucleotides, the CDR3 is TGTGCCAGTAGTGGGCCAGGGAAGGGGAACTATGGCTACACCTTC. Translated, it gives CASSGPGKGNYGYTF.

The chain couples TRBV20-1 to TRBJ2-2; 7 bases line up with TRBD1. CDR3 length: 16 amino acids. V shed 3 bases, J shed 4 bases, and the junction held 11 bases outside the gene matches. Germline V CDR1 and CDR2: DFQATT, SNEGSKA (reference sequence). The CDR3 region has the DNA TGCAGTGCTAGGGCTTTAGGGGGCGCTTTCACCGGGGAGCTGTTTTTT. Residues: CSARALGGAFTGELFF.

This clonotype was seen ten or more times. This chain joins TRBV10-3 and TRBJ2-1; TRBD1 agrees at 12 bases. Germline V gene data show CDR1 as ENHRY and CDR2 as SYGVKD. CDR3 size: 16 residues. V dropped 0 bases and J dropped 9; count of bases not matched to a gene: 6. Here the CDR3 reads CAISESYGTGGGEQFF. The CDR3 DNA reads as TGTGCCATCAGTGAGTCGTATGGGACAGGGGGCGGTGAGCAGTTCTTC.

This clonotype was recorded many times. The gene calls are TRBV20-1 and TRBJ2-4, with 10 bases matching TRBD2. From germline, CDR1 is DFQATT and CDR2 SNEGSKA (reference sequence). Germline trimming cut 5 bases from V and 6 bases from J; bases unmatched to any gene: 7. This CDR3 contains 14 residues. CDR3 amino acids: CSAPGLAEPNIQYF. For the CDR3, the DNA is TGCAGTGCTCCTGGACTAGCGGAACCAAACATTCAGTACTTC.